The rows below give T cell receptor beta chains drawn from one sample of a study of blood T cell repertoires in COVID-19. Some clones are missing from TCRdb's copy, which holds only in-frame ones; the method was immunoSEQ multiplex PCR. This sample has some 130,000 clones, with approximately 89% found just once. Sequencing was performed on peripheral blood. The receptors were gathered from a man aged 45-65 years with acute or convalescent COVID-19. The CDR3 runs from the conserved cysteine through the conserved F or W. The order of the fields is V gene, D gene, J gene, CDR3 protein. The D gene is left open where the match is weak.

V: TRBV24-1; D: NA; J: TRBJ2-7; CDR3: CATSDTGNEQYF
V: TRBV5-6; D: TRBD1; J: TRBJ1-6; CDR3: CASSSGTVGSPLHF
V: TRBV13; D: NA; J: TRBJ1-3; CDR3: CASSPRTEGRGNTIYF
V: TRBV7-3; D: NA; J: TRBJ2-2; CDR3: CASSPSLGTPNTGELFF
V: TRBV29-1; D: TRBD2; J: TRBJ2-5; CDR3: CSVQTSGSPGETQYF
V: TRBV5-4; D: TRBD2; J: TRBJ2-1; CDR3: CASRSSGSNEQFF
V: TRBV2; D: TRBD2; J: TRBJ2-7; CDR3: CASTGLAYEQYF
V: TRBV10-1; D: NA; J: TRBJ2-2; CDR3: CASSMGLSNTGELFF
V: TRBV7-2; D: TRBD2; J: TRBJ2-5; CDR3: CASGKGLGGGETQYF
V: TRBV10-3; D: NA; J: TRBJ2-7; CDR3: CAISPREAYEQYF
V: TRBV7-9; D: NA; J: TRBJ1-1; CDR3: CASSWAQGLVAFF
V: TRBV10-3; D: TRBD2; J: TRBJ2-1; CDR3: CAISALAGEGEQFF
V: TRBV6-6; D: NA; J: TRBJ1-6; CDR3: CASSLQGPINSPLHF
V: TRBV5-1; D: NA; J: TRBJ2-5; CDR3: CASSPGHFQETQYF
V: TRBV4-1; D: NA; J: TRBJ1-4; CDR3: CASSHQTRDFGEKLFF
V: TRBV9; D: NA; J: TRBJ1-2; CDR3: CASSVEGVYGYTF
V: TRBV19; D: NA; J: TRBJ1-3; CDR3: CASSIGGSGNTIYF
V: TRBV18; D: NA; J: TRBJ1-2; CDR3: CASSLDSARTYGYTF